These 25 T cell receptor beta chains were all obtained from the same sample, sequenced in a study of cytomegalovirus exposure and HLA in healthy donors. Researchers ran the PCR with 60 Vbeta and 13 Jbeta primers. The protocol was immunoSEQ multiplex PCR, while the TCRdb copy is restricted to in-frame clones and leaves out a portion. There are approximately 210,000 clones in the sample; 70% to 80% occur only once, and roughly 1.4% lies in the top ten. Specimen: PBMCs. The receptors shown here come from a woman aged 50 to 65 in good health and CMV-seronegative.

The CDR3 DNA follows: TGTGCCAGCAGCTTAGGTCTAGCGGGCCTACAAGAGACCCAGTACTTC. As protein: CASSLGLAGLQETQYF. V is TRBV7-2 and J is TRBJ2-5; TRBD2 matches 8 bases. CDR1 is SGHTA, CDR2 FQGNSA, per germline. The trim removed 1 base at V and 2 bases at J, leaving 6 bases unmatched. The CDR3 loop spans 16 amino acids.

In DNA, the CDR3 is TGTGCCAGCAGACTTATTTCCGATACGCAGTATTTT. Its protein product is CASRLISDTQYF. The chain links TRBV7-2 to TRBJ2-3; no reliable D call. V lost 6 bases and J 6 bases, leaving 10 bases between the germline ends. The CDR3 loop spans 12 amino acids. CDR1 and CDR2 (germline): SGHTA, FQGNSA.

The chain couples TRBV19 to TRBJ1-3; 8 bases are a match to TRBD1. The CDR3 covers 14 residues. The germline V gene has CDR1 LNHDA and CDR2 SQIVND (reference sequence). With 4 bases clipped from V and 1 base from J, the junction kept 0 bases outside the gene matches. CDR3 region: CASSRQGSGNTIYF. CDR3 coding DNA: TGTGCCAGTAGTAGACAGGGGTCTGGAAACACCATATATTTT.

This chain connects TRBV7-3 to TRBJ2-1; 9 positions match TRBD2. Germline V gene lookup returns CDR1 SGHTA and CDR2 FQGTGA. After removal of 5 bases from V and 3 bases from J, the junction contained 14 bases not matched to a gene. This CDR3 contains 18 residues. CDR3 DNA sequence: TGTGCCAGCAGCCCTACTACTAGCGGGTTCTCGAGCTACAATGAGCAGTTCTTC. Translated: CASSPTTSGFSSYNEQFF.

The CDR3 spells CASSARSYEQYF. In DNA form, the CDR3 reads TGTGCCAGCTCAGCTCGCAGCTACGAGCAGTACTTC. The V call is TRBV18, the J call TRBJ2-7; D gene uncertain. Trimming took off 5 bases at V and 3 bases at J, with 8 bases between the two ends. The CDR3 is 12 amino acids. CDR1 and CDR2 from the germline V gene are KGHSH and LQKENI.

The V call is TRBV4-1, the J call TRBJ1-1; 8 positions match TRBD1. V lost 4 bases to trimming and J lost 4 bases; unmatched junction nucleotides: 5. The CDR3 has 14 residues. The germline V gene encodes CDR1 MGHRA and CDR2 YSYEKL. The DNA of the CDR3 is TGCGCCAGCAGCCTGACAGGGGACGGCACTGAAGCTTTCTTT. Amino acids: CASSLTGDGTEAFF.

The chain is built from TRBV5-1 and TRBJ1-1, with 7 bases lining up with TRBD1. This CDR3 spans 14 amino acids. Per germline, CDR1 SGHRS and CDR2 YFSETQ. V lost 0 bases and J lost 3; bases outside the gene matches: 2. The DNA for the CDR3 is TGCGCCAGCAGCTTGGGCGACAGGGACACTGAAGCTTTCTTT. Its protein is CASSLGDRDTEAFF.

The rearrangement links TRBV7-6 to TRBJ1-1, with TRBD1 matching 8 bases. CDR3 length: 15 residues. Germline V gene sequence: CDR1 SGHVS, CDR2 FNYEAQ. J lost 5 bases, V lost 1 base, and 6 bases had no gene match. This CDR3 reads CASSLGTGRETEAFF. CDR3 in DNA: TGTGCCAGCAGCTTAGGGACAGGGAGGGAGACTGAAGCTTTCTTT.

This clone was recorded a few times. This sequence joins TRBV4-1 and TRBJ2-7; tentative D call: TRBD2 (5 bases). V lost 0 bases to trimming and J lost 4 bases, with 7 bases between them. The CDR3 length is 13 residues. Germline lookup yields CDR1 MGHRA and CDR2 YSYEKL. CDR3 residues: CASSQDWEYEQYF. For the CDR3, the DNA is TGCGCCAGCAGCCAAGACTGGGAGTACGAGCAGTACTTC.

The chain couples TRBV25-1 to TRBJ1-1, with D unclear. Trimming left V 9 bases short and J 0 bases short, with 11 bases between. The CDR3 extends over 13 amino acids. Germline-derived CDR1 and CDR2 are MGHDK and SYGVNS. DNA of the CDR3: TGTGCCAGTAAGAGTTTACTGAACACTGAAGCTTTCTTT. It yields the protein CASKSLLNTEAFF.

In nucleotides, the CDR3 is TGTGCCAGCGGGCAGGGGGGACGCACTGAAGCTTTCTTT. It yields the protein CASGQGGRTEAFF. The rearrangement uses TRBV28 and TRBJ1-1, with TRBD1 matching 7 bases. Per the germline V gene, CDR1 is MDHEN and CDR2 is SYDVKM. CDR3 length: 13 residues. With V trimmed by 8 bases and J by 4 bases, 7 bases remained unmatched.

The CDR3 sequence is CASSPSSVNEQFF. CDR3 nucleotides: TGTGCCAGCAGTCCAAGCTCCGTGAATGAGCAGTTCTTC. This chain links TRBV6-6 with TRBJ2-1; D unresolved. In germline, CDR1 is MNHNY, CDR2 SVGAGI (reference sequence). Trimming removed 5 bases from V and 7 bases from J, with 12 bases in between. CDR3 length equals 13 residues.

The rearrangement joins TRBV18 to TRBJ1-3, with a tentative D call TRBD1 (6 bases). The germline V and J ends were trimmed by 3 bases and 0 bases, with 12 bases remaining between them. Germline V lookup: CDR1 KGHSH, CDR2 LQKENI. This CDR3 contains 16 residues. The CDR3 spells CASSPRQGSSGNTIYF. CDR3 bases: TGTGCCAGCTCACCCCGCCAGGGGAGCTCTGGAAACACCATATATTTT.

The gene calls are TRBV4-3 and TRBJ1-3; TRBD1 agrees at 9 bases. This CDR3 is 17 amino acids long. V was pared by 4 bases and J by 2 bases, with 9 bases of the junction left unmatched. Germline loops: CDR1 LGHNA, CDR2 YSLEER. The CDR3 coding sequence is TGCGCCAGCAGCCCAACCCCCGGGACAGGGCCTGGAAACACCATATATTTT. Its translation is CASSPTPGTGPGNTIYF.

This clone was picked up one time. The chain is built from TRBV5-1 and TRBJ1-1, with a weak D call TRBD1 (6 bases). The V end lost 1 base, the J end lost 7 bases, and 14 bases lay between the germline ends. Germline lookup yields CDR1 SGHRS and CDR2 YFSETQ. The length of the CDR3 is 14 residues. In DNA form, the CDR3 reads TGCGCCAGCAGCTTGACACAGGGTAAGGTTGAAGCTTTCTTT. It codes for CASSLTQGKVEAFF.

The CDR3 DNA is TGTGCCATCAGTGAGTCGGGACAGGCCTACGAGCAGTACTTC. Amino acids: CAISESGQAYEQYF. This chain links TRBV10-3 with TRBJ2-5, with 8 bases identical to TRBD1. The end of the DNA is better explained by TRBJ2-7, so the J call may be wrong. CDR3 length: 14 amino acids. From germline, CDR1 is ENHRY and CDR2 SYGVKD.

V gene TRBV5-1 combines with J gene TRBJ1-2, with unresolved D. Germline V gene sequence: CDR1 SGHRS, CDR2 YFSETQ. The CDR3 is 14 residues long. The V end lost 0 bases, the J end lost 8 bases, and 14 bases lay between the germline ends. The CDR3 loop is CASSLVSLTEGYTF. The CDR3 DNA follows: TGCGCCAGCAGCTTGGTGTCCCTCACCGAGGGCTACACCTTC.

The V gene is TRBV20-1, the J gene TRBJ2-1; D might be TRBD2 (5 bases). Germline V gene data show CDR1 as DFQATT and CDR2 as SNEGSKA (reference sequence). V was trimmed by 3 bases and J by 9 bases, leaving 6 bases between them. The CDR3 covers 10 residues. The CDR3 region has the DNA TGCAGTGCTAGTCGGGGTGAGCAGTTCTTC. Translated, it gives CSASRGEQFF.

The genes are TRBV28 and TRBJ2-7, with TRBD1 identical over 7 bases. This CDR3 is built from 14 residues. The germline V gene has CDR1 MDHEN and CDR2 SYDVKM. Trimming removed 4 bases from V and 1 base from J; junction bases left unmatched: 4. The CDR3 is CASSSPGQSYEQYF. The CDR3 DNA reads TGTGCCAGCAGTTCCCCGGGACAGTCCTACGAGCAGTACTTC.

V and J are TRBV27 and TRBJ1-1, with a possible D match to TRBD1 (6 bases). The ends were cut back, 1 base at V and 11 bases at J, with 20 bases in the middle. The CDR3 spans 15 residues. The germline CDR1 and CDR2 sequences are MNHEY and SMNVEV (reference sequence). This chain's CDR3 is CASSLLAGAGAQAFF. For the CDR3, the DNA is TGTGCCAGCAGTTTATTGGCAGGGGCAGGCGCTCAGGCTTTCTTT.

This rearrangement joins TRBV7-2 to TRBJ2-2; D may be TRBD1 (6 bases). The V gene's germline CDR1 is SGHTA and CDR2 FQGNSA. The V gene lost 2 bases and the J gene lost 6 bases, with 13 bases spanning the gap. The CDR3 sequence is 15 residues long. CDR3 amino acids: CASSLRQGLSGELFF. CDR3 DNA: TGTGCCAGCAGCTTACGCCAGGGGTTGTCCGGGGAGCTGTTTTTT. Full variable domain (rest looked up from reference TRBV7-2 and TRBJ2-2): GAGVSQSPSNKVTEKGKDVELRCDPISGHTALYWYRQSLGQGLEFLIYFQGNSAPDKSGLPSDRFSAERTGGSVSTLTIQRTQQEDSAVYLCASSLRQGLSGELFFGEGSRLTVL.

This clone came up a few times. The chain carries TRBV7-2 and TRBJ2-2; 7 bases agree with TRBD2. With V trimmed by 4 bases and J by 4 bases, 6 bases remained unmatched. Germline-derived CDR1 and CDR2 are SGHTA and FQGNSA. The CDR3 length is 15 residues. CDR3 region: CASSSGLAATGELFF. For the CDR3, the DNA is TGTGCCAGCAGCTCCGGCCTAGCGGCCACCGGGGAGCTGTTTTTT.

The J gene is TRBJ2-3, the V gene TRBV4-3; 11 bases match TRBD2. This CDR3 comprises 16 residues. Trimming at V came to 1 base and at J to 2 bases, leaving 2 bases not matched to a gene. Germline CDR1 is LGHNA and CDR2 is YSLEER. The CDR3 DNA follows: TGCGCCAGCAGCCAAGTTAGCGGGGGGGCCACAGATACGCAGTATTTT. Its protein is CASSQVSGGATDTQYF.

This chain uses TRBV19 with TRBJ2-3, with D unresolved. The CDR3 consists of 14 residues. V lost 7 bases and J lost 2, with 13 bases in between. Germline V lookup: CDR1 LNHDA, CDR2 SQIVND (reference sequence). CDR3 loop: CASTVGKNTDTQYF. In DNA, the CDR3 is TGTGCCAGTACCGTGGGCAAAAACACAGATACGCAGTATTTT.

The chain employs TRBV2 and TRBJ1-2; 7 nucleotides match TRBD1. Trimming took 6 bases from V and 4 from J; bases not matched to a gene: 2. Germline CDR1 SNHLY, CDR2 FYNNEI. The CDR3 is made up of 12 amino acids. The CDR3 nucleotides are TGTGCCAGCAGCGGGACAGTCTATGGCTACACCTTC. This codes for CASSGTVYGYTF.